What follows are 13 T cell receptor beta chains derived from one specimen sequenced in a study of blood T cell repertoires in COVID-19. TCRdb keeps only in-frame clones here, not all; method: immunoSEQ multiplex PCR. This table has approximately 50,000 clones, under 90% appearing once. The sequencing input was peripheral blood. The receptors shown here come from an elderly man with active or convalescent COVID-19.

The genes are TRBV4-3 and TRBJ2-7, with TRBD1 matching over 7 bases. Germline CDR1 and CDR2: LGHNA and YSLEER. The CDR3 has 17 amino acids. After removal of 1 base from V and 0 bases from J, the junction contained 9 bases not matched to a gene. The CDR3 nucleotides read TGCGCCAGCAGCCAAGTGGCAAGGGACAGCAACTCCTACGAGCAGTACTTC. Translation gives CASSQVARDSNSYEQYF.

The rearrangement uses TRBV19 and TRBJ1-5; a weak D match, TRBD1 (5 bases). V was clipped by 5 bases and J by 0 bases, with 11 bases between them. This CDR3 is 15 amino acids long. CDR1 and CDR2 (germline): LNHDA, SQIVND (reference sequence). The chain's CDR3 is CASSGGYNSNQPQHF. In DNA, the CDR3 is TGTGCCAGTAGTGGGGGGTATAATAGCAATCAGCCCCAGCATTTT. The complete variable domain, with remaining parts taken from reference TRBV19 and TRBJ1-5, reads DGGITQSPKYLFRKEGQNVTLSCEQNLNHDAMYWYRQDPGQGLRLIYYSQIVNDFQKGDIAEGYSVSREKKESFPLTVTSAQKNPTAFYLCASSGGYNSNQPQHFGDGTRLSIL.

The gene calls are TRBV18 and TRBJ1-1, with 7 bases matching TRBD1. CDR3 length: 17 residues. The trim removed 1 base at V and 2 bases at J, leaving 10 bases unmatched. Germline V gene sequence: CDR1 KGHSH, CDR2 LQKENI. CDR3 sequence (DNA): TGTGCCAGCTCACCACTAGGGACAGCAGCGAGAAACACTGAAGCTTTCTTT. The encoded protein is CASSPLGTAARNTEAFF.

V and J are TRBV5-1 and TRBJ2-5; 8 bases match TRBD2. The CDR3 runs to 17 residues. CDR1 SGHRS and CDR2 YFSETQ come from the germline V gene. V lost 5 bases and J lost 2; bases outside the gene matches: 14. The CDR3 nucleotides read TGCGCCAGCAGATCCGGTAGGGGACTAGACCAACAAGAGACCCAGTACTTC. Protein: CASRSGRGLDQQETQYF.

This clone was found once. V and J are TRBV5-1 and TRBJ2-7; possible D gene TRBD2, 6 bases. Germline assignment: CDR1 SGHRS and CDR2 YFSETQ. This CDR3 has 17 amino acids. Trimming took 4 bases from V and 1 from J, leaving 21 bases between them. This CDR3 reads CASSLVGLGTPSYEQYF. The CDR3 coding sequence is TGCGCCAGCAGCCTAGTAGGCTTAGGGACTCCATCCTACGAGCAGTACTTC. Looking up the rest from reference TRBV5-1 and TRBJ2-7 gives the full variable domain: KAGVTQTPRYLIKTRGQQVTLSCSPISGHRSVSWYQQTPGQGLQFLFEYFSETQRNKGNFPGRFSGRQFSNSRSEMNVSTLELGDSALYLCASSLVGLGTPSYEQYFGPGTRLTVT.

CDR3 residues: CASSITGVKVDSPLHF. DNA for the CDR3: TGTGCCAGTAGTATTACGGGAGTCAAGGTGGATTCACCCCTCCACTTT. This chain joins TRBV19 and TRBJ1-6, with unresolved D. Trimming removed 3 bases at V and 8 bases at J, with 17 bases between. The CDR3 consists of 16 residues. Germline CDR1 and CDR2: LNHDA and SQIVND (reference sequence). Filled out from reference TRBV19 and TRBJ1-6, the complete variable domain reads DGGITQSPKYLFRKEGQNVTLSCEQNLNHDAMYWYRQDPGQGLRLIYYSQIVNDFQKGDIAEGYSVSREKKESFPLTVTSAQKNPTAFYLCASSITGVKVDSPLHFGNGTRLTVT.

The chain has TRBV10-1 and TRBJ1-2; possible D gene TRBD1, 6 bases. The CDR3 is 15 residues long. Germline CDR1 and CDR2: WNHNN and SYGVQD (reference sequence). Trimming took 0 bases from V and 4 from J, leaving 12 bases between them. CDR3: CASSESTGGSYGYTF. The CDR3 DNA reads TGCGCCAGCAGTGAGTCGACGGGGGGCTCCTATGGCTACACCTTC.

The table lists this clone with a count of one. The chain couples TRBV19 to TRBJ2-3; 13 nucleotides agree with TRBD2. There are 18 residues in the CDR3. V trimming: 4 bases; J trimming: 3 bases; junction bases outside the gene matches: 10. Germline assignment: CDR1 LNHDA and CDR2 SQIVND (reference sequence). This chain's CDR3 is CASSRYGTSGILTDTQYF. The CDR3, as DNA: TGTGCCAGTAGTAGGTACGGGACTAGCGGGATTTTAACAGATACGCAGTATTTT. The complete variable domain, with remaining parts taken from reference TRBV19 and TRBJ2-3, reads DGGITQSPKYLFRKEGQNVTLSCEQNLNHDAMYWYRQDPGQGLRLIYYSQIVNDFQKGDIAEGYSVSREKKESFPLTVTSAQKNPTAFYLCASSRYGTSGILTDTQYFGPGTRLTVL.

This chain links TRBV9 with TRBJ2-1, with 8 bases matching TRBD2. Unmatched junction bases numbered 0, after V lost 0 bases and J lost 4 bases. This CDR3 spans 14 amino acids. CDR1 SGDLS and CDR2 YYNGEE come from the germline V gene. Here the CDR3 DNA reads TGTGCCAGCAGCGTAGGCGGGGGGTACAATGAGCAGTTCTTC. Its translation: CASSVGGGYNEQFF.

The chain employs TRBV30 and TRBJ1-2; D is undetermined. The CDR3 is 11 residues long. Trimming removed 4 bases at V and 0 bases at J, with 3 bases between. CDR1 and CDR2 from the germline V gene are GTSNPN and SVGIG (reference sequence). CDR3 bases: TGTGCCTGGACCGCTAACTATGGCTACACCTTC. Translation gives CAWTANYGYTF.

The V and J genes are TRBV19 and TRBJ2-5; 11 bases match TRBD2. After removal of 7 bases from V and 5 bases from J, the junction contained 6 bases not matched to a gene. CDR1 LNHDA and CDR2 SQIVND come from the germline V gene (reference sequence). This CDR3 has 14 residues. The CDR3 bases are TGTGCCAGTAAGACTAGCGGGAATGGTGAGACCCAGTACTTC. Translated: CASKTSGNGETQYF.

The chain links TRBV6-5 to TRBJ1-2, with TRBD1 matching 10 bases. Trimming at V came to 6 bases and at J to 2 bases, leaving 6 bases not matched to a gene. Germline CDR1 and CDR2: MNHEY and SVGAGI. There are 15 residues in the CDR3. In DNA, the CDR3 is TGTGCCAGCAGCGCCGGGACAGGGGCAAACTATGGCTACACCTTC. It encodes CASSAGTGANYGYTF.

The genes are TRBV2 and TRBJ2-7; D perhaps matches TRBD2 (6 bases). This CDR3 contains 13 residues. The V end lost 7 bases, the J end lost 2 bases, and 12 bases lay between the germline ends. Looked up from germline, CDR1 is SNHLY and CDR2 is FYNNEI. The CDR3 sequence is CASNPGGPYEQYF. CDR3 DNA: TGTGCCAGCAACCCCGGGGGTCCCTACGAGCAGTACTTC.